The source of this T cell receptor (beta chain) is a study of T cells after yellow fever vaccination. Regarding the study as a whole: A weaker secondary response peaked on day 5, the primary on day 15.

This clonotype came up a few times. Antigen unknown. The ends were cut back, 8 bases at V and 2 bases at J, with 14 bases in the middle. Germline CDR1 is SGHTA and CDR2 is FQGNSA. The CDR3 loop spans 14 amino acids. TCRdb redid the calling of the 5' RACE reads with MiXCR, one entry per CDR3 protein. The repertoire holds approximately 300,000 distinct CDR3 sequences, with about 6.9% as singletons. This receptor was obtained from a man between 18 and 35 years old who received the YFV17D yellow fever vaccine. This specimen was PBMCs, taken roughly 47 days after the first yellow fever vaccination. The rearrangement uses TRBV7-2 and TRBJ2-3, with D possibly being TRBD2 (7 bases). CDR3 nucleotide sequence: TGTGCCAGCCGAGGGGGGGGAAACACAGATACGCAGTATTTT. Translated, it gives CASRGGGNTDTQYF.